This T cell receptor (beta chain) comes out of a study of PD-1 blockade in classical Hodgkin lymphoma. Repertoires were generated with immunoSEQ multiplex PCR, while TCRdb's copy carries only in-frame clones and drops some. This table holds 20,000 to 25,000 clones, 80% found once. Relapse after autologous stem cell transplantation occurred in every patient, and brentuximab vedotin exposure varied. The CDR3 covers 15 residues. The V gene lost 3 bases and the J gene lost 8 bases, with 19 bases spanning the gap. Germline CDR1 MGHDK, CDR2 SYGVNS. This chain links TRBV25-1 with TRBJ1-2; no clear D gene. The receptor was derived from a human donor with classical Hodgkin lymphoma. The source material was peripheral blood mononuclear cells (PBMCs), sampled before the second cycle of nivolumab. This chain's CDR3 is CASSDYGGRMEGYTF. CDR3 DNA: TGTGCCAGCAGTGATTACGGAGGAAGGATGGAGGGCTACACCTTC.